Listed here are 7 T cell receptor beta chains from one sample, sequenced in a study of cytomegalovirus exposure and HLA in healthy donors. 60 Vbeta and 13 Jbeta primers were used in PCR. Method: immunoSEQ multiplex PCR; TCRdb's copy keeps in-frame clones and lacks some. The sample contains 130,000 or so clones, approximately 80% of which appear only once. Specimen: PBMCs. The receptors were sampled from a woman aged 35 to 49 in good health and CMV-seronegative.

V and J are TRBV9 and TRBJ1-5; 8 bases fit TRBD1. V lost 4 bases, J lost 0 bases, and 6 bases stayed unmatched. Germline V gives CDR1 SGDLS, CDR2 YYNGEE. The CDR3 has 16 amino acids. The CDR3 region has the DNA TGTGCCAGCAGCCAAGGGACAGGTAATAGCAATCAGCCCCAGCATTTT. Its translation is CASSQGTGNSNQPQHF.

This rearrangement joins TRBV5-1 to TRBJ2-5, with 7 bases that match TRBD2. This CDR3 has 16 amino acids. Per germline, CDR1 SGHRS and CDR2 YFSETQ. V shed 4 bases, J shed 5 bases, and the junction held 14 bases outside the gene matches. CDR3 sequence: CASSLIPTSQLETQYF. The CDR3 DNA sequence: TGCGCCAGCAGCCTGATCCCGACTAGCCAACTGGAGACCCAGTACTTC. The entire variable domain, with the rest obtained from reference TRBV5-1 and TRBJ2-5, is as follows: KAGVTQTPRYLIKTRGQQVTLSCSPISGHRSVSWYQQTPGQGLQFLFEYFSETQRNKGNFPGRFSGRQFSNSRSEMNVSTLELGDSALYLCASSLIPTSQLETQYFGPGTRLLVL.

Concerning this clone: The junction and the germline gene differ at one end; a read error may be behind it. This chain links TRBV7-9 with TRBJ2-7; TRBD2 agrees at 11 bases. The CDR3 is 17 residues long. The germline CDR1 and CDR2 sequences are SEHNR and FQNEAQ (reference sequence). This CDR3 reads CSSSLKGTSGGHFEQYF. The DNA for the CDR3 is TGTTCCAGCAGCTTAAAGGGGACTAGCGGAGGACACTTCGAGCAGTACTTC. Complete variable domain (other parts from reference TRBV7-9 and TRBJ2-7): DTGVSQNPRHKITKRGQNVTFRCDPISEHNRLYWYRQTLGQGPEFLTYFQNEAQLEKSRLLSDRFSAERPKGSFSTLEIQRTEQGDSAMYLCSSSLKGTSGGHFEQYFGPGTRLTVT.

This clone was detected a few times. This sequence joins TRBV29-1 and TRBJ2-5, with TRBD1 matching over 7 bases. The V segment lost 6 bases and the J segment 5 bases; nucleotides outside the gene matches: 6. The CDR3 is 12 residues long. CDR1 and CDR2 from the germline V gene are SQVTM and ANQGSEA. CDR3 amino acids: CSVDQGEETQYF. CDR3 sequence (DNA): TGCAGCGTCGATCAGGGGGAGGAGACCCAGTACTTC. Full variable domain (remainder filled in from reference TRBV29-1 and TRBJ2-5): SAVISQKPSRDICQRGTSLTIQCQVDSQVTMMFWYRQQPGQSLTLIATANQGSEATYESGFVIDKFPISRPNLTFSTLTVSNMSPEDSSIYLCSVDQGEETQYFGPGTRLLVL.

This rearrangement joins TRBV5-1 to TRBJ2-1, with TRBD1 as a possible D gene (6 bases). The CDR3 length is 15 residues. The germline CDR1 and CDR2 sequences are SGHRS and YFSETQ. The V end lost 4 bases, the J end lost 5 bases, and 16 bases lay between the germline ends. CDR3 in amino acids: CASSLGTQVHNEQFF. CDR3 DNA: TGCGCCAGCAGCCTCGGGACACAGGTTCACAATGAGCAGTTCTTC.

This clone was counted a few times. V and J are TRBV6-5 and TRBJ1-1; D not certain. The V gene's germline CDR1 is MNHEY and CDR2 SVGAGI. The germline V and J ends were trimmed by 0 bases and 1 base, with 9 bases remaining between them. The CDR3 has 15 residues. CDR3: CASSYSNGENTEAFF. CDR3 bases: TGTGCCAGCAGTTACTCGAACGGGGAGAACACTGAAGCTTTCTTT.

The genes are TRBV18 and TRBJ2-1; D might be TRBD2 (5 bases). In germline, CDR1 is KGHSH, CDR2 LQKENI. Trimming removed 10 bases from V and 4 bases from J, with 14 bases in between. The CDR3 spans 13 residues. CDR3 in DNA: TGTGCCACCTCCCAGTCGGGGTACAATGAGCAGTTCTTC. Translated, it gives CATSQSGYNEQFF.